The rows below give T cell receptor beta chains drawn from one sample of a study of blood T cell repertoires in COVID-19. Here immunoSEQ multiplex PCR was the method, and the copy in TCRdb shows in-frame clones only, minus some. The sample carries 200,000 or so clones, roughly 84% recorded once. Material: peripheral blood. Receptor source: a woman in her fifties or sixties with acute or convalescent COVID-19. Each CDR3 is given with its conserved first and last residue.

TRBV7-9	TRBJ1-1	CASSPGQGMNTEAFF
TRBV2	TRBJ2-2	CASSELAYYTGELFF
TRBV29-1	TRBJ1-1	CSVARGTDTEAFF
TRBV7-2	TRBJ1-3	CASSFSGSGNTIYF
TRBV19	TRBJ2-2	CASSPDPGTGELFF
TRBV2	TRBJ1-6	CASGTGDSPLHF
TRBV28	TRBJ2-1	CASSLLGLGENEQFF
TRBV5-6	TRBJ2-3	CASSDRTSAQYF
TRBV6-5	TRBJ2-3	CASSYTGGRTDTQYF
TRBV18	TRBJ2-1	CASSPPGGRGYEQFF
TRBV27	TRBJ1-3	CASSPQTGGNTIYF
TRBV6-5	TRBJ1-1	CASGMEGGTEAFF
TRBV3-1/TRBV3-2	TRBJ1-2	CASSRGQGNYGYTF
TRBV5-1	TRBJ2-1	CASSLPGTSTYNEQFF
TRBV2	TRBJ1-5	CASHRSNQPQHF
TRBV9	TRBJ1-1	CASSPGQGANTEAFF
TRBV7-9	TRBJ2-3	CASSPQRGGIADTQYF
TRBV15	TRBJ1-2	CATSRDRGAYGYTF
TRBV6-1	TRBJ2-3	CASSERADTQYF
TRBV18	TRBJ2-6	CASSPAPSGANVLTF
TRBV7-9	TRBJ1-6	CASSFGQNSPLHF
TRBV28	TRBJ1-4	CASSTDRGANEKLFF
TRBV7-9	TRBJ1-1	CASSPLIQNTEAFF
TRBV18	TRBJ2-1	CASSPQSGGIYNEQFF
TRBV19	TRBJ1-2	CASSDLSNPLANYGYTF
TRBV30	TRBJ2-6	CAWSRPPGAGANVLTF
TRBV10-3	TRBJ2-7	CAISETLAGANSYEQYF
TRBV5-1	TRBJ1-1	CASTTGSTEAFF
TRBV6-5	TRBJ2-2	CASKRDRLAGELFF
TRBV6-5	TRBJ2-2	CASSWGQNTGELFF
TRBV9	TRBJ2-7	CASSVGQDYEQYF
TRBV4-2	TRBJ1-3	CASSQEHYRPLGNTIYF
TRBV19	TRBJ1-6	CASRTGKGDSYNSPLHF
TRBV5-1	TRBJ1-6	CASSLAGGDDNSPLHF
TRBV7-8	TRBJ1-3	CASSFGDRGSGNTIYF
TRBV12-3/TRBV12-4	TRBJ1-5	CASAPGINQPQHF
TRBV6-2/TRBV6-3	TRBJ1-2	CASSSTGTGHGYTF
TRBV4-1	TRBJ1-5	CASSQGANQPQHF
TRBV11-1	TRBJ1-6	CASSSYRGSPLHF
TRBV5-6	TRBJ1-2	CASSLKGIYTF
TRBV7-2	TRBJ2-7	CASSLDRPGTGAYEQYF
TRBV6-5	TRBJ1-2	CASSFDREKEGYTF
TRBV13	TRBJ1-1	CASSLGQGRTEAFF
TRBV10-3	TRBJ2-3	CATDSGGTDTQYF
TRBV19	TRBJ1-5	CASNRGMSNQPQHF
TRBV25-1	TRBJ1-2	CASSDPGGYGYTF
TRBV4-2	TRBJ2-1	CASSGDSGGLYNEQFF
TRBV9	TRBJ1-2	CASSVATGDNYGYTF
TRBV3-1/TRBV3-2	TRBJ2-3	CASSQSGTGKDTQYF
TRBV10-3	TRBJ2-1	CAMSFGEGNEQFF
TRBV6-2/TRBV6-3	TRBJ2-1	CASSYSIAESSYNEQFF
TRBV5-1	TRBJ2-6	CASAVPNGQPNVLTF